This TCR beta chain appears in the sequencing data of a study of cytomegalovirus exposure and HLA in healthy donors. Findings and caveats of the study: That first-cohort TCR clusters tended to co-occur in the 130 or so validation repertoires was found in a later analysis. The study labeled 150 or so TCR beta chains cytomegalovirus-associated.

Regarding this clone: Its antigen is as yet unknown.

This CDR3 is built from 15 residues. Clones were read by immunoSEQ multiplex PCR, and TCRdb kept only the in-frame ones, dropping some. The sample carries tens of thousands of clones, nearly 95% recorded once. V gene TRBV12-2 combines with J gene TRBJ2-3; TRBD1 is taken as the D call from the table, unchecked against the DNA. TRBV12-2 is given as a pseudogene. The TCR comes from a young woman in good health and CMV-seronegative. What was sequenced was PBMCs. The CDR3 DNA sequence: TGTGCAAGTCGCTTAGTGTCAGGGGACGGCGATACGCAGTATTTT. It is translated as CASRLVSGDGDTQYF.